Shown below are 15 T cell receptor beta chains from a single sample sequenced in a study of blood T cell repertoires in COVID-19. Using immunoSEQ multiplex PCR, the repertoire was profiled, and TCRdb retains in-frame clones only, with some absent. The sample lists hundreds of thousands of clones, about 87% occurring once. Sequencing input: peripheral blood. These receptors originate from a woman in her 70s with COVID-19, enrolled during active disease.

This chain links TRBV2 with TRBJ1-1; D is possibly TRBD1 (5 bases). The CDR3 loop spans 13 amino acids. Germline loops: CDR1 SNHLY, CDR2 FYNNEI. With 8 bases removed from V and 0 bases from J, the gap between germline ends came to 10 bases. Here the CDR3 reads CASGGAMNTEAFF. Written as DNA, the CDR3 is TGTGCCAGCGGTGGGGCGATGAACACTGAAGCTTTCTTT.

The chain links TRBV19 to TRBJ1-2; 7 bases match TRBD1. Per the germline V gene, CDR1 is LNHDA and CDR2 is SQIVND (reference sequence). This CDR3 is 14 amino acids long. Trimming at V came to 5 bases and at J to 6 bases, leaving 9 bases not matched to a gene. Here the CDR3 DNA reads TGTGCCAGTAGTCCAACTTACAGGGGCGATGGCTACACCTTC. It translates to CASSPTYRGDGYTF.

This chain joins TRBV4-2 and TRBJ2-1, with D possibly being TRBD2 (6 bases). Germline assignment: CDR1 LGHNA and CDR2 YNFKEQ. The CDR3 runs 17 residues. V gave up 1 base and J gave up 6 bases, with 19 bases separating them. As DNA, the CDR3 is TGTGCCAGCAGCCAAGTCCCCTCCGCGGGGTGGGGCAATGAGCAGTTCTTC. Its translation: CASSQVPSAGWGNEQFF.

The chain joins TRBV15 to TRBJ2-1, with D possibly TRBD2 on 6 matching bases. Germline CDR1 is LNHNV and CDR2 is YYDKDF (reference sequence). Trimming shortened V by 2 bases and J by 7 bases, and 9 bases separated the two germline ends. This CDR3 contains 13 residues. As DNA, the CDR3 is TGTGCCACCAGCAGAACGGGAGCGAATGAGCAGTTCTTC. Its protein is CATSRTGANEQFF.

This clone was seen a handful of times. J is TRBJ2-2 and V is TRBV9; 8 bases align to TRBD2. This CDR3 contains 15 residues. Germline V gene lookup returns CDR1 SGDLS and CDR2 YYNGEE. The ends lost 5 bases at V and 5 bases at J; junction bases unmatched: 8. In DNA, the CDR3 is TGTGCCAGCAGTCTCAGCGGGGGCGGGACCGGGGAGCTGTTTTTT. Amino acid sequence: CASSLSGGGTGELFF.

As DNA, the CDR3 is TGTGCCAGCAGCCAAGACGTAGCGGGAGAACTGGAGCAGTTCTTC. This translates into CASSQDVAGELEQFF. This chain uses TRBV4-2 with TRBJ2-1; 9 nucleotides match TRBD2. Trimming cost V 0 bases and J 10 bases; bases outside gene matches: 7. The length of the CDR3 is 15 residues. Germline CDR1 LGHNA, CDR2 YNFKEQ.

The chain has TRBV6-1 and TRBJ1-2, with D possibly matching TRBD1 (5 bases). V lost 2 bases, J lost 4 bases, and 14 bases lay in between. This CDR3 spans 15 amino acids. Germline CDR1 is MNHNS and CDR2 is SASEGT. CDR3 sequence (DNA): TGTGCCAGCAGTGAAACGCAGGGAGGTGGCTATGGCTACACCTTC. Translation: CASSETQGGGYGYTF.

The chain combines TRBV6-1 with TRBJ2-2, with D perhaps matching TRBD1 (5 bases). This CDR3 comprises 15 residues. Germline V gives CDR1 MNHNS, CDR2 SASEGT. V dropped 2 bases and J dropped 5 bases, with 12 bases sitting between them. The CDR3 DNA reads TGTGCCAGCAGTGAATTGTGGACAAAAACCGGGGAGCTGTTTTTT. As protein: CASSELWTKTGELFF.

This sequence joins TRBV10-3 and TRBJ2-1; the match to TRBD2 covers 12 bases. Germline V lookup: CDR1 ENHRY, CDR2 SYGVKD. The CDR3 runs 15 residues. V lost 2 bases to trimming and J lost 9 bases; unmatched junction nucleotides: 5. CDR3 loop: CAISEPTSGRFEQFF. DNA of the CDR3: TGTGCCATCAGTGAGCCGACTAGCGGGAGATTTGAGCAGTTCTTC.

This chain uses TRBV6-1 with TRBJ2-1, with a tentative D call TRBD2 (7 bases). The CDR3 loop spans 16 amino acids. The V and J ends lost 0 bases and 4 bases respectively, with 13 bases between them. CDR1 MNHNS and CDR2 SASEGT come from the germline V gene. The CDR3 here is CASSEASAGAYNEQFF. As DNA, the CDR3 is TGTGCCAGCAGTGAAGCGTCGGCGGGGGCATACAATGAGCAGTTCTTC.

The chain recombines TRBV18 with TRBJ2-5, with TRBD2 matching 10 bases. The CDR3 consists of 17 residues. V lost 3 bases, J lost 0 bases, and 7 bases stayed unmatched. Germline values: CDR1 KGHSH, CDR2 LQKENI. The CDR3 DNA sequence: TGTGCCAGCTCACCTGTCCCAGCGGGAGGGTACCAAGAGACCCAGTACTTC. As protein: CASSPVPAGGYQETQYF.

The chain joins TRBV3-1 (or the pseudogene TRBV3-2) to TRBJ2-3; no reliable D call. The CDR3 totals 12 residues. CDR1 and CDR2 from the germline V gene are LGHDT and YNNKEL (reference sequence). V shed 1 base and J shed 8 bases, with 7 bases lying between them. DNA of the CDR3: TGTGCCAGCAGCCAAGGGCAGGTTACGCAGTATTTT. Its translation: CASSQGQVTQYF.

This chain connects TRBV11-2 to TRBJ2-3, with unresolved D. The V and J ends lost 7 bases and 4 bases respectively, with 18 bases between them. Germline V gene data show CDR1 as SGHAT and CDR2 as FQNNGV. This CDR3 is built from 15 residues. The CDR3 sequence is CASTILNSGADTQYF. The CDR3 DNA follows: TGTGCCAGCACTATCTTGAACTCAGGCGCAGATACGCAGTATTTT.

This clone was detected only once. The chain recombines TRBV6-5 with TRBJ1-3; TRBD1 is a possible D gene (5 bases). Germline-derived CDR1 and CDR2 are MNHEY and SVGAGI. V lost 7 bases to trimming and J lost 8 bases, with 21 bases between them. This CDR3 has 15 residues. The CDR3 reads CASTPPRQFGDTIYF. CDR3 bases: TGTGCCAGCACTCCTCCCAGACAGTTTGGGGACACCATATATTTT.

V gene TRBV28 combines with J gene TRBJ1-1; weak D call: TRBD1 (5 bases). Germline CDR1 and CDR2: MDHEN and SYDVKM. Trimming stripped 3 bases from V and 4 bases from J, with 9 bases between. The CDR3 contains 13 residues. CDR3 DNA sequence: TGTGCCAGCAGTTTCGACAGCTCCACTGAAGCTTTCTTT. It specifies CASSFDSSTEAFF.